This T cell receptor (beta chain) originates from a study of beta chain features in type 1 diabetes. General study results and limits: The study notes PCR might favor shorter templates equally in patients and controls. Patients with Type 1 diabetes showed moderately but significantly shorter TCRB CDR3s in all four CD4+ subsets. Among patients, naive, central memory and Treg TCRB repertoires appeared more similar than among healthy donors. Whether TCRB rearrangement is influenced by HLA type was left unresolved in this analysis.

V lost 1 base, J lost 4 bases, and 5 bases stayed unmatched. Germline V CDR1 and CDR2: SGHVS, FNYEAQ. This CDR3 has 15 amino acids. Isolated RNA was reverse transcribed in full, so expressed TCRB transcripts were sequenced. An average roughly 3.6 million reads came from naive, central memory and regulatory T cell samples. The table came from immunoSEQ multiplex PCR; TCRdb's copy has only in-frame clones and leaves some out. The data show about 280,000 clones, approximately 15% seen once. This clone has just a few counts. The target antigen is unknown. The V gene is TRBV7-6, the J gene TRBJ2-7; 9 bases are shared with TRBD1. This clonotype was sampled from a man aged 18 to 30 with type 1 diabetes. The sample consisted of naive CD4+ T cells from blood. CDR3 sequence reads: CASSLGGQGKYEQYF. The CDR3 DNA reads TGTGCCAGCAGCTTAGGAGGACAGGGGAAATACGAGCAGTACTTC.